This entry concerns a single T cell receptor (beta chain). Its specificity is unknown. This entry comes from a study of cytomegalovirus exposure and HLA in healthy donors. The wider study: The roughly 670 first-cohort repertoires shared a platform with the 120 or so validation repertoires, as reported in a later analysis.

The protocol was immunoSEQ multiplex PCR, while the TCRdb copy is restricted to in-frame clones and leaves out a portion. The repertoire includes approximately 160,000 clones, nearly 90% of them detected once, and 10% to 13% sits in the top ten. Overall study results and limits: Overall, under 200 TCR beta chains were annotated as cytomegalovirus-associated.

The specimen sequenced was PBMCs. The source is a woman aged 18-29 years in good health and CMV-seropositive.

CDR3 nucleotides: TGTGCCAGCAGCCAAGATGACAGGGCGAAGAACACTGAAGCTTTCTTT. Its protein product is CASSQDDRAKNTEAFF. The chain combines TRBV14 with TRBJ1-1, with 7 bases aligning to TRBD1. The germline V gene has CDR1 SGHDN and CDR2 FVKESK. The CDR3 loop spans 16 amino acids. J lost 1 base, V lost 0 bases, and 5 bases had no gene match.